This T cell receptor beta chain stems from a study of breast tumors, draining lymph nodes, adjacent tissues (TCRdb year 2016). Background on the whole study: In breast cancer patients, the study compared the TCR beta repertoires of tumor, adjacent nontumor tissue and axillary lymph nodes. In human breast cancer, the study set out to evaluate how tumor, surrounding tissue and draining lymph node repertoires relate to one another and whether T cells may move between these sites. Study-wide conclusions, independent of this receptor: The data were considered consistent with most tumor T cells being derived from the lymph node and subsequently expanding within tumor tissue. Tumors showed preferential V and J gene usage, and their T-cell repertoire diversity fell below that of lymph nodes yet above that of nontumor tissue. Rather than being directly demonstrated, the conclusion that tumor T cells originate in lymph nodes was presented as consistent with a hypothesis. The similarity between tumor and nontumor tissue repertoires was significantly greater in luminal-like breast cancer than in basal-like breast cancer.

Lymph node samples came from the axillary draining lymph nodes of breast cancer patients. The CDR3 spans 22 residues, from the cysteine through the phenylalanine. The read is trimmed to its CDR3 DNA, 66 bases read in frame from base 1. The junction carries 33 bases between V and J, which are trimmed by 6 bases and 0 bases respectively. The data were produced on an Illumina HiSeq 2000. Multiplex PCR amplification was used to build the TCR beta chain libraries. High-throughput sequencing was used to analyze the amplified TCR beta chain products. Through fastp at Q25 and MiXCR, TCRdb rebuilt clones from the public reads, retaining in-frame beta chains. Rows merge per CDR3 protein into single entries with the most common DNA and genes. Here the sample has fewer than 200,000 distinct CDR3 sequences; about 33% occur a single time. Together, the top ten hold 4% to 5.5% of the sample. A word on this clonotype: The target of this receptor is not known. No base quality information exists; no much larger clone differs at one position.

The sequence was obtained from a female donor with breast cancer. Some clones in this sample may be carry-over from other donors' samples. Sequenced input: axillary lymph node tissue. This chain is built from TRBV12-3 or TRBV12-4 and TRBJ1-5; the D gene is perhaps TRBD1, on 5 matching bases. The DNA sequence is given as TGTGCCAGCAGGCTCGGACCCGGAATAAACCTCCAGGGTTCAAATAGCAATCAGCCCCAGCATTTT. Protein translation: CASRLGPGINLQGSNSNQPQHF.